Each of the 28 T cell receptor beta chains below was sequenced from the same sample in a study of cytomegalovirus exposure and HLA in healthy donors. This PCR relied on a set of 60 Vbeta primers and 13 Jbeta primers. Sequencing used immunoSEQ multiplex PCR; TCRdb keeps in-frame clones, though not all of them. The table includes about 93,000 clones, roughly 78% detected once. The specimen was PBMCs. These receptor sequences come from a man aged 25 to 40 in good health and CMV-seronegative.

This clone has just a few counts. The chain uses TRBV6-4 and TRBJ2-3; 7 positions match TRBD1. Germline trimming cut 4 bases from V and 2 bases from J; bases unmatched to any gene: 9. Germline V gene data show CDR1 as MRHNA and CDR2 as SNTAGT. This CDR3 has 16 residues. The CDR3 DNA reads as TGTGCCAGCAGTGGGGCCTCAGGGGGAGACACAGATACGCAGTATTTT. This codes for CASSGASGGDTDTQYF.

V and J are TRBV18 and TRBJ2-7; possibly TRBD2 for D (6 bases). This CDR3 has 18 amino acids. CDR1 KGHSH and CDR2 LQKENI come from the germline V gene. V lost 4 bases and J lost 5, with 27 bases in between. Here the CDR3 DNA reads TGTGCCAGCTCACGGACTGGGGGGAGATTAAGCCTATGGGACGAGCAGTACTTC. Translation: CASSRTGGRLSLWDEQYF. Using reference TRBV18 and TRBJ2-7 for the parts outside the CDR3, the full variable domain is NAGVMQNPRHLVRRRGQEARLRCSPMKGHSHVYWYRQLPEEGLKFMVYLQKENIIDESGMPKERFSAEFPKEGPSILRIQQVVRGDSAAYFCASSRTGGRLSLWDEQYFGPGTRLTVT.

V is TRBV7-9 and J is TRBJ2-3; 11 nucleotides match TRBD2. J gave up 3 bases and V 5 bases, and 4 bases lay outside the gene matches. The CDR3 sequence is 15 residues long. Germline loops: CDR1 SEHNR, CDR2 FQNEAQ (reference sequence). CDR3 sequence reads: CASSPGTSGTDTQYF. The CDR3 DNA follows: TGTGCCAGCAGCCCCGGGACTAGCGGTACAGATACGCAGTATTTT.

The chain recombines TRBV20-1 with TRBJ2-5; D remains ambiguous. CDR3 size: 11 residues. Trimming took off 2 bases at V and 5 bases at J, with 6 bases between the two ends. From germline, CDR1 is DFQATT and CDR2 SNEGSKA (reference sequence). The CDR3 nucleotides are TGCAGTGCTAGACTCTCGGAGACCCAGTACTTC. Its protein product is CSARLSETQYF.

The V gene is TRBV7-2, the J gene TRBJ2-1, with 12 bases identical to TRBD1. This CDR3 spans 16 amino acids. The V gene end was trimmed by 5 bases and the J gene end by 6 bases; junction bases not matched to a gene: 8. CDR1 is SGHTA and CDR2 is FQGNSA in the germline V gene. The CDR3 DNA sequence: TGTGCCAGCAGCGTCGGGACAGGGGGCCTTACCAATGAGCAGTTCTTC. Its translation: CASSVGTGGLTNEQFF.

This clone was found a few times. The J gene is TRBJ2-5, the V gene TRBV29-1; TRBD2 is a possible D gene (6 bases). V lost 7 bases and J lost 7, with 16 bases in between. Germline CDR1 reads SQVTM; CDR2 reads ANQGSEA. The CDR3 is made up of 12 amino acids. The CDR3 loop reads CSATGLGGTQYF. The CDR3 DNA reads as TGCAGCGCCACGGGACTGGGGGGGACCCAGTACTTC.

V and J are TRBV19 and TRBJ1-2, with 8 bases matching TRBD1. This CDR3 has 14 amino acids. Per germline, CDR1 LNHDA and CDR2 SQIVND (reference sequence). V lost 5 bases, J lost 4 bases, and 6 bases stayed unmatched. The CDR3 region is CASSQGAYGYGYTF. The CDR3 region has the DNA TGTGCCAGTAGTCAGGGGGCCTATGGCTATGGCTACACCTTC.

The gene calls are TRBV9 and TRBJ2-1; TRBD2 agrees at 7 bases. There are 14 residues in the CDR3. V lost 6 bases to trimming and J lost 7 bases; unmatched junction nucleotides: 10. From germline, CDR1 is SGDLS and CDR2 YYNGEE. As DNA, the CDR3 is TGTGCCAGCAACCTAATGACTAGCTCAAATGAGCAGTTCTTC. Amino acid sequence: CASNLMTSSNEQFF.

The rearrangement uses TRBV25-1 and TRBJ2-7; 10 bases fit TRBD1. There are 15 residues in the CDR3. The ends lost 7 bases at V and 5 bases at J; junction bases unmatched: 11. CDR1 and CDR2 (germline): MGHDK, SYGVNS. The CDR3 sequence is CASTRETGGADEQYF. In nucleotides, the CDR3 is TGTGCCAGCACCCGAGAGACAGGGGGCGCGGACGAGCAGTACTTC.

This rearrangement joins TRBV12-5 to TRBJ2-1; 11 bases are shared with TRBD2. This CDR3 is built from 21 residues. V shed 2 bases and J 5 bases; nucleotides not matched to a gene: 20. Looked up from germline, CDR1 is LGHNT and CDR2 is FRNRAP. The CDR3 DNA follows: TGTGCTAGTGGTTTGAAAAATTTGGGGCTTAGCGGGAGGGCCCATGACAATGAGCAGTTCTTC. Translating gives CASGLKNLGLSGRAHDNEQFF.

The chain combines TRBV19 with TRBJ1-1; 8 bases line up with TRBD1. There are 14 residues in the CDR3. From germline, CDR1 is LNHDA and CDR2 SQIVND (reference sequence). V was pared by 5 bases and J by 0 bases, with 2 bases of the junction left unmatched. This CDR3 reads CASSGQGVNTEAFF. CDR3 in DNA: TGTGCCAGTAGTGGACAGGGCGTGAACACTGAAGCTTTCTTT.

The J gene is TRBJ1-2, the V gene TRBV5-1; no clear D gene. CDR1 and CDR2 (germline): SGHRS, YFSETQ. V shed 0 bases and J shed 2 bases, with 11 bases lying between them. This CDR3 region has 15 residues. CDR3 sequence: CASSLESGANYGYTF. The DNA for the CDR3 is TGCGCCAGCAGCTTGGAATCGGGAGCGAACTATGGCTACACCTTC. Full variable domain (remainder filled in from reference TRBV5-1 and TRBJ1-2): KAGVTQTPRYLIKTRGQQVTLSCSPISGHRSVSWYQQTPGQGLQFLFEYFSETQRNKGNFPGRFSGRQFSNSRSEMNVSTLELGDSALYLCASSLESGANYGYTFGSGTRLTVV.

This clone was found once. The rearrangement uses TRBV28 and TRBJ1-2, with 9 bases that match TRBD1. Germline trimming cut 3 bases from V and 3 bases from J; bases unmatched to any gene: 8. Germline values: CDR1 MDHEN, CDR2 SYDVKM. The CDR3 length is 16 residues. The CDR3: CASSFYRRTGDYGYTF. For the CDR3, the DNA is TGTGCCAGCAGTTTTTATAGAAGGACAGGGGACTATGGCTACACCTTC.

The rearrangement uses TRBV5-1 and TRBJ2-3, with D tentatively TRBD2 (6 bases). Germline V lookup: CDR1 SGHRS, CDR2 YFSETQ. V lost 0 bases, J lost 2 bases, and 22 bases lay in between. The CDR3 is made up of 19 amino acids. In DNA form, the CDR3 reads TGCGCCAGCAGCTTGGCCTCTAATCTGGGGCGGGGCATCACAGATACGCAGTATTTT. It is translated as CASSLASNLGRGITDTQYF.

The chain has TRBV11-2 and TRBJ1-1, with 9 bases identical to TRBD1. The ends lost 0 bases at V and 4 bases at J; junction bases unmatched: 18. The CDR3 is 20 residues long. The germline gives CDR1 SGHAT, CDR2 FQNNGV. CDR3 loop: CASSLERNGGWGTGSTEAFF. Here the CDR3 DNA reads TGTGCCAGCAGCTTAGAGAGGAATGGGGGCTGGGGGACAGGGAGCACTGAAGCTTTCTTT.

The chain couples TRBV29-1 to TRBJ1-2; D ambiguous. The CDR3 loop spans 13 amino acids. V gave up 8 bases and J gave up 4 bases, with 17 bases separating them. The germline CDR1 and CDR2 sequences are SQVTM and ANQGSEA. CDR3 amino acids: CSTKPDGGYGYTF. As DNA, the CDR3 is TGCAGCACGAAACCCGACGGAGGCTATGGCTACACCTTC.

The rearrangement links TRBV7-2 to TRBJ1-2; a weak D match, TRBD1 (5 bases). The ends were cut back, 5 bases at V and 7 bases at J, with 14 bases in the middle. The germline gives CDR1 SGHTA, CDR2 FQGNSA. This CDR3 region has 13 residues. The CDR3 nucleotides are TGTGCCAGCAGCCCTAGCGGGGCTCCTGGCTACACCTTC. Its protein is CASSPSGAPGYTF.

The rearrangement links TRBV5-1 to TRBJ1-2, with 8 bases aligning to TRBD1. V was pared by 4 bases and J by 2 bases, with 4 bases of the junction left unmatched. The CDR3 sequence is 14 residues long. From germline, CDR1 is SGHRS and CDR2 YFSETQ. The CDR3: CASSMGQENYGYTF. The CDR3, as DNA: TGCGCCAGCAGCATGGGACAGGAGAACTATGGCTACACCTTC.

This chain connects TRBV30 to TRBJ1-6, with D maybe TRBD1 (6 bases). In germline, CDR1 is GTSNPN, CDR2 SVGIG (reference sequence). The CDR3 has 13 residues. With 2 bases removed from V and 7 bases from J, the gap between germline ends came to 9 bases. For the CDR3, the DNA is TGTGCCTGGAGTCGGGACAACAATTCACCCCTCCACTTT. The encoded protein is CAWSRDNNSPLHF.

This clone was picked up a small number of times. The chain carries TRBV5-6 and TRBJ1-1; a weak D match, TRBD1 (6 bases). The V end lost 0 bases, the J end lost 8 bases, and 11 bases lay between the germline ends. The CDR3 is made up of 13 amino acids. Germline values: CDR1 SGHDT, CDR2 YYEEEE. CDR3 loop: CASSLGVTGEAFF. In DNA, the CDR3 is TGTGCCAGCAGCTTGGGGGTCACAGGGGAAGCTTTCTTT.

DNA for the CDR3: TGTGCCAGCAGCTTTTTCCGGTCCCAAGAGACCCAGTACTTC. Protein: CASSFFRSQETQYF. V gene TRBV7-9 combines with J gene TRBJ2-5; no clear D. With 3 bases removed from V and 1 base from J, the gap between germline ends came to 9 bases. CDR3 length equals 14 residues. Germline CDR1 and CDR2: SEHNR and FQNEAQ (reference sequence).

The table lists this clone with a count of one. The gene calls are TRBV9 and TRBJ1-2, with TRBD1 matching over 12 bases. J gave up 3 bases and V 3 bases, and 9 bases lay outside the gene matches. There are 17 residues in the CDR3. CDR1 and CDR2 from the germline V gene are SGDLS and YYNGEE. The CDR3 loop is CASSASGTGGADYGYTF. CDR3 nucleotide sequence: TGTGCCAGCAGCGCCTCCGGGACAGGGGGCGCTGACTATGGCTACACCTTC.

This chain connects TRBV18 to TRBJ2-5; 7 nucleotides line up with TRBD1. Trimming removed 0 bases from V and 2 bases from J; junction bases left unmatched: 3. CDR3 length: 15 residues. Looked up from germline, CDR1 is KGHSH and CDR2 is LQKENI. This CDR3 is CASSPPGQQQETQYF. The CDR3 DNA sequence: TGTGCCAGCTCACCACCGGGACAGCAACAAGAGACCCAGTACTTC.

The gene calls are TRBV11-1 and TRBJ2-7, with 9 positions matching TRBD1. The trim removed 7 bases at V and 2 bases at J, leaving 6 bases unmatched. Germline loops: CDR1 SGHAT, CDR2 FQDESV (reference sequence). The CDR3 consists of 14 residues. CDR3 sequence (DNA): TGTGCCAGCACCTACGGGACAGGGCCCTACGAGCAGTACTTC. This gives the protein CASTYGTGPYEQYF. The whole variable domain, remainder taken from reference TRBV11-1 and TRBJ2-7, is EAEVAQSPRYKITEKSQAVAFWCDPISGHATLYWYRQILGQGPELLVQFQDESVVDDSQLPKDRFSAERLKGVDSTLKIQPAELGDSAMYLCASTYGTGPYEQYFGPGTRLTVT.

The chain recombines TRBV6-1 with TRBJ2-3; 9 bases are shared with TRBD2. CDR1 and CDR2 from the germline V gene are MNHNS and SASEGT. The length of the CDR3 is 14 residues. Unmatched junction bases numbered 5, after V lost 9 bases and J lost 1 base. The DNA of the CDR3 is TGTGCCAGTAGCGGGAGAATCGGCACAGATACGCAGTATTTT. Amino acid sequence: CASSGRIGTDTQYF.

The chain is built from TRBV4-3 and TRBJ2-5; possibly TRBD2 for D (6 bases). The CDR3 contains 16 residues. Germline CDR1 is LGHNA and CDR2 is YSLEER. Trimming left V 0 bases short and J 7 bases short, with 18 bases between. The CDR3 coding sequence is TGCGCCAGCAGCCAAGAGTGGCCGGGGGATTTGGGGACCCAGTACTTC. Protein sequence: CASSQEWPGDLGTQYF.

V and J are TRBV9 and TRBJ2-3, with TRBD2 matching 9 bases. Germline CDR1 is SGDLS and CDR2 is YYNGEE. The CDR3 spans 15 residues. V dropped 2 bases and J dropped 5; count of bases not matched to a gene: 6. In DNA, the CDR3 is TGTGCCAGCAGCGTTAGCGGGGGCCGGGGAGATACGCAGTATTTT. Its protein is CASSVSGGRGDTQYF.

This chain links TRBV6-1 with TRBJ2-3; weak D call: TRBD1 (5 bases). The CDR3 length is 16 residues. The germline gives CDR1 MNHNS, CDR2 SASEGT. The ends were cut back, 1 base at V and 2 bases at J, with 13 bases in the middle. CDR3 sequence (DNA): TGTGCCAGCAGTGAAGGACAGCTAGGTCCCACAGATACGCAGTATTTT. Translated, it gives CASSEGQLGPTDTQYF.